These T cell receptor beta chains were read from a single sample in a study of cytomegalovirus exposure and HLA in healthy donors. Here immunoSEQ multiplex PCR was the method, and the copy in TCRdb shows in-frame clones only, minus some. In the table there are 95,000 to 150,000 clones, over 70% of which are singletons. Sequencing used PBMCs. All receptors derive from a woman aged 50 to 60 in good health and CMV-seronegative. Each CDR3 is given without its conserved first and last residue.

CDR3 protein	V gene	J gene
SVDPVFPGGAQETQY	TRBV29-1	TRBJ2-5
AIRGGDGYT	TRBV10-3	TRBJ1-2
ASSHSGEQY	TRBV28	TRBJ2-7
ASSYSGLASSTDTQY	TRBV28	TRBJ2-3
SAYRRQGRPYEQY	TRBV29-1	TRBJ2-7
ASSQGLGSYEQY	TRBV6-6	-
ASSLERGVDTQY	TRBV7-2	TRBJ2-3
ASSLTGAYEQY	TRBV7-3	TRBJ2-7
ASTIEPSGNGNEQF	TRBV2	TRBJ2-1
ASSQDYGGILTDTQY	TRBV4-3	TRBJ2-3
ASSLGQGGYEQY	TRBV9	TRBJ2-7
ASSLAEAGYEQY	TRBV7-8	TRBJ2-7
ASSLNGGGQETQY	TRBV7-3	TRBJ2-5
AWSVRSWGDEQF	TRBV30	TRBJ2-1
ASSWSGLAVRWSANVLT	TRBV13	TRBJ2-6
ASSRSGNTGELF	TRBV18	TRBJ2-2
ASGQRAVMETQY	TRBV27	TRBJ2-5
ASTLGTGVPGNTIY	TRBV25-1	TRBJ1-3
ASSKKAGSFEEQY	TRBV5-4	TRBJ2-7
ASSTRQGPNSPLH	TRBV9	TRBJ1-6
ASSPGQGFQPQH	TRBV28	TRBJ1-5
ASSPNVPGSYEQY	TRBV5-5	TRBJ2-7
ASSSLYPSYEQY	TRBV5-6	TRBJ2-7
ASSQGGGRGAGNTIY	TRBV4-1	TRBJ1-3
ASSAGPPGSTDTQY	TRBV18	TRBJ2-3
AVTDTNTDTQY	TRBV12-5	TRBJ2-3
ASSYPGFGYNEQF	TRBV11-2	TRBJ2-1
ASSLELLVQY	TRBV7-2	TRBJ2-5
ARTSVNTGELF	TRBV30	TRBJ2-2
ASGWNRGRNYYNEQF	TRBV12-5	TRBJ2-1
ASSQDPGLNEQF	TRBV4-1	TRBJ2-1
SVGAKDSPEYGYT	TRBV29-1	TRBJ1-2
ASRGGLAPRREQY	TRBV10-2	TRBJ2-7
ASSTGQAPFSYNEQF	TRBV5-1	TRBJ2-1
ASSPTRLAGTDTQY	TRBV18	TRBJ2-3
SSSKEASVNEQF	TRBV7-9	TRBJ2-1
ASSQDAGTNQQGPGAF	TRBV4-1	TRBJ1-1
ASSQDTGSNTEAF	TRBV4-2	TRBJ1-1
ASSSSRNREISGNTIY	TRBV7-6	TRBJ1-3